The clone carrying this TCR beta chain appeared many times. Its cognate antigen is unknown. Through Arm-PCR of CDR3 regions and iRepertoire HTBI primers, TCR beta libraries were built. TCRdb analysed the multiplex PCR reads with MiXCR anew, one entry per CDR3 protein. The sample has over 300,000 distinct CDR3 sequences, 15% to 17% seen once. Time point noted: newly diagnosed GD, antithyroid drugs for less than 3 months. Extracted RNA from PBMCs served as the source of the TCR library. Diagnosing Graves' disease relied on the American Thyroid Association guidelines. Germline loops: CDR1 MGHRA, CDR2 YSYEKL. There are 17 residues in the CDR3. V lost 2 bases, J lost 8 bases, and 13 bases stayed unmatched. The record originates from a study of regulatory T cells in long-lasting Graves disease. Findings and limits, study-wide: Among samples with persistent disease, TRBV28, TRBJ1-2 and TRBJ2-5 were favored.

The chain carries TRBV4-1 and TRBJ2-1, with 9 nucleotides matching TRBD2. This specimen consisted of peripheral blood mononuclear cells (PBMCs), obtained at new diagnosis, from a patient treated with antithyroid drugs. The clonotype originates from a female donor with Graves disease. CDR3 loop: CASSQPGLAGRRDEQFF. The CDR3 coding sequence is TGCGCCAGCAGCCAACCCGGTCTAGCGGGACGTAGGGATGAGCAGTTCTTC.